These T cell receptor beta chains were read from a single sample in a study of cytomegalovirus exposure and HLA in healthy donors. TCRdb's copy holds only in-frame clones and misses some; the assay was immunoSEQ multiplex PCR. The table lists around 150,000 clones, roughly 80% of them singletons, with 2% to 2.5% in the top ten. Sequencing was carried out using PBMCs. These receptor sequences come from a man between 25 and 39 years old in good health and CMV-seropositive. CDR3s include the opening cysteine and the closing phenylalanine or tryptophan. Fields, in order: D gene, V gene, J gene, clone size, CDR3 protein, CDR3 DNA. D genes are given only for firm matches. Not every row has a clone size; where given, it reads once, few, many or a size class.

>TRBD1|TRBV6-1|TRBJ1-1|.
CASSETGANTEAFF
TGTGCCAGCAGTGAGACAGGGGCGAACACTGAAGCTTTCTTT
>TRBD1|TRBV27|TRBJ2-4|.
CASNPLRGQDIQYF
TGTGCCAGCAATCCACTGAGGGGGCAGGACATTCAGTACTTC
>.|TRBV7-2|TRBJ1-6|.
CASRHPGPLHF
TGTGCCAGCAGACATCCGGGACCCCTCCACTTT
>.|TRBV18|TRBJ2-7|.
CASSPETESYEQYF
TGTGCCAGCTCACCGGAAACAGAGAGCTACGAGCAGTACTTC
>TRBD1|TRBV5-1|TRBJ2-3|.
CASSWTGDADTQYF
TGCGCCAGCAGCTGGACAGGGGATGCAGATACGCAGTATTTT
>TRBD2|TRBV7-9|TRBJ2-7|.
CASSLPGERGKYEQYF
TGTGCCAGCAGCCTCCCGGGGGAGCGGGGGAAGTACGAGCAGTACTTC
>TRBD1|TRBV5-8|TRBJ2-5|.
CASSREMTGGAGWTQYF
TGTGCCAGCAGCCGTGAGATGACAGGGGGCGCCGGATGGACCCAGTACTTC
>.|TRBV5-4|TRBJ2-1|once
CASSLTTGDYNEQFF
TGTGCCAGCAGCTTGACCACGGGGGATTACAATGAGCAGTTCTTC
>TRBD1|TRBV15|TRBJ1-1|.
CATSTFTGGSEAFF
TGTGCCACCAGCACCTTCACAGGGGGCTCTGAAGCTTTCTTT
>TRBD1|TRBV5-4|TRBJ1-4|.
CASSPGGGGAVGREKLFF
TGTGCCAGCAGCCCGGGCGGAGGGGGCGCAGTGGGTCGCGAAAAACTGTTTTTT
>.|TRBV27|TRBJ2-2|.
CASSIRGRGELFF
TGTGCCAGCAGTATCAGGGGCCGCGGGGAGCTGTTTTTT
>TRBD1|TRBV6-1|TRBJ2-7|.
CASTTGPYEQYF
TGTGCCAGCACGACAGGGCCCTACGAGCAGTACTTC
>.|TRBV2|TRBJ2-1|once
CASSDDAVSYNEQFF
TGTGCCAGCAGTGACGATGCGGTGTCCTACAATGAGCAGTTCTTC
>.|TRBV2|TRBJ2-1|.
CATQPGGSYNEQFF
TGTGCCACTCAACCCGGGGGATCCTACAATGAGCAGTTCTTC
>TRBD1|TRBV25-1|TRBJ1-6|many
CASSLTGGDSPLHF
TGTGCCAGCAGTCTGACAGGGGGCGATTCACCCCTCCACTTT
>TRBD2|TRBV7-9|TRBJ2-5|.
CASSPRLAADQETQYF
TGTGCCAGCAGCCCAAGACTAGCGGCAGACCAAGAGACCCAGTACTTC
>TRBD2|TRBV18|TRBJ2-7|.
CASSRLASGGKIYEQYF
TGTGCCAGCTCACGATTAGCTAGCGGGGGAAAAATCTACGAGCAGTACTTC
>TRBD2|TRBV18|TRBJ2-5|.
CASSPPSGGPRQETQYF
TGTGCCAGCTCACCACCTAGCGGGGGGCCCCGGCAAGAGACCCAGTACTTC
>.|TRBV15|TRBJ1-2|.
CATSRDQGSYTF
TGTGCCACCAGCAGAGATCAGGGTAGCTACACCTTC
>.|TRBV9|TRBJ1-4|.
CASSVGAGGFWKLFF
TGTGCCAGCAGCGTGGGGGCGGGGGGGTTCTGGAAACTGTTTTTT
>TRBD1|TRBV15|TRBJ2-4|few
CATSSRDSSKNIQYF
TGTGCCACCAGCAGTCGGGACAGCTCCAAAAACATTCAGTACTTC
>TRBD1|TRBV4-3|TRBJ2-7|.
CASSQDSGGSEQYF
TGCGCCAGCAGCCAAGATTCAGGGGGCAGCGAGCAGTACTTC
>TRBD1|TRBV5-1|TRBJ1-1|.
CASSLGDSNTEAFF
TGCGCCAGCAGCTTGGGGGACAGCAACACTGAAGCTTTCTTT
>.|TRBV6-6|TRBJ2-5|.
CASSYERETQYF
TGTGCCAGCAGTTACGAGAGAGAGACCCAGTACTTC
>.|TRBV6-5|TRBJ2-2|.
CASSLSAGELFF
TGTGCCAGCAGTCTGTCCGCCGGGGAGCTGTTTTTT
>TRBD1|TRBV4-1|TRBJ2-2|.
CASSQVGGRDRGRTGELFF
TGCGCCAGCAGCCAAGTTGGGGGCCGGGACAGGGGGCGGACCGGGGAGCTGTTTTTT
>.|TRBV18|TRBJ2-5|.
CASSPMGPRETQYF
TGTGCCAGCTCACCAATGGGCCCAAGAGAGACCCAGTACTTC
>.|TRBV13|TRBJ2-5|.
CASSLARGGETQYF
TGTGCCAGCAGCTTAGCGAGGGGGGGAGAGACCCAGTACTTC
>.|TRBV11-2|TRBJ2-3|.
CASTGGVSTDTQYF
TGTGCCAGCACCGGGGGTGTCAGCACAGATACGCAGTATTTT
>TRBD1|TRBV6-5|TRBJ1-1|.
CASSYSAGGTEAFF
TGTGCCAGCAGTTACTCGGCAGGGGGCACTGAAGCTTTCTTT
>TRBD2|TRBV2|TRBJ2-3|.
CASPRGGGAYTQYF
TGTGCCTCGCCCCGGGGCGGGGGGGCGTATACGCAGTATTTT
>.|TRBV5-1|TRBJ1-1|.
CASSTGRNTEAFF
TGCGCCAGCAGCACGGGGAGGAACACTGAAGCTTTCTTT
>.|TRBV10-3|TRBJ1-2|.
CAISGAWEGRSGYTF
TGTGCCATCAGTGGGGCGTGGGAGGGGCGAAGTGGCTACACCTTC
>.|TRBV14|TRBJ2-7|.
CASNVLGGTYEQYF
TGTGCCAGCAACGTCCTAGGAGGAACCTACGAGCAGTACTTC
>TRBD2|TRBV7-2|TRBJ2-7|.
CASSPRTSAYEQYF
TGTGCCAGCAGCCCACGGACTAGCGCCTACGAGCAGTACTTC
>.|TRBV6-6|TRBJ1-4|.
CASSYSTVNEKLFF
TGTGCCAGCAGTTACTCGACAGTTAATGAAAAACTGTTTTTT
>.|TRBV19|TRBJ1-6|.
CASSPDIIKPLHF
TGTGCCAGTAGCCCGGACATAATTAAACCCCTCCACTTT
>TRBD1|TRBV19|TRBJ2-7|.
CASGTGDIYEQYF
TGTGCCAGCGGGACAGGGGACATCTACGAGCAGTACTTC
>TRBD2|TRBV5-1|TRBJ2-5|.
CASTTGGLAGAETQYF
TGCGCCAGCACCACCGGAGGACTAGCGGGGGCTGAGACCCAGTACTTC
>TRBD2|TRBV10-1|TRBJ2-3|once
CASSESRLAEDTDTQYF
TGCGCCAGCAGTGAGTCCCGACTAGCGGAGGATACAGATACGCAGTATTTT
>.|TRBV18|TRBJ2-1|.
CASSPWGTHNEQFF
TGTGCCAGCTCACCTTGGGGCACACACAATGAGCAGTTCTTC
>.|TRBV6-6|TRBJ2-1|few
CASSHSGPDNEQFF
TGTGCCAGCAGTCACAGCGGACCGGACAATGAGCAGTTCTTC
>TRBD1|TRBV11-3|TRBJ2-2|.
CASSPGAGTGVPGELFF
TGTGCCAGCAGCCCCGGTGCCGGGACAGGGGTTCCCGGGGAGCTGTTTTTT
>.|TRBV4-3|TRBJ1-1|.
CASSQDIERGKAFF
TGCGCCAGCAGCCAAGATATTGAACGCGGAAAAGCTTTCTTT
>TRBD2|TRBV11-2|TRBJ2-1|.
CASSLGLAGGDEQFF
TGTGCCAGCAGCCTGGGACTAGCGGGGGGCGATGAGCAGTTCTTC
>.|TRBV2|TRBJ1-6|many
CASSPAGNNSPLHF
TGTGCCAGCAGTCCGGCAGGGAATAATTCACCCCTCCACTTT
>TRBD1|TRBV9|TRBJ1-6|.
CASSISPGTADSPLHF
TGTGCCAGCAGCATATCGCCGGGGACAGCGGATTCACCCCTCCACTTT
>.|TRBV9|TRBJ2-5|.
CASSDPTGTGETQYF
TGTGCCAGCAGCGACCCGACAGGGACTGGAGAGACCCAGTACTTC
>TRBD2|TRBV4-3|TRBJ2-3|.
CASSQVQRGLAGYHRDTQYF
TGCGCCAGCAGCCAAGTTCAGAGAGGACTAGCGGGGTATCATAGAGATACGCAGTATTTT
>.|TRBV7-3|TRBJ1-6|.
CASSRGMIGSPLHF
TGTGCCAGCAGCCGCGGAATGATTGGTTCACCCCTCCACTTT
>TRBD2|TRBV7-2|TRBJ2-1|.
CASSRALERGGQFF
TGTGCCAGCAGCCGCGCCTTGGAGCGGGGGGGCCAGTTCTTC
>TRBD1|TRBV19|TRBJ2-1|.
CASSIGQGQSDEQFF
TGTGCCAGTAGTATAGGACAGGGCCAGTCCGATGAGCAGTTCTTC
>.|TRBV7-9|TRBJ2-7|.
CASTGNSYEQYF
TGTGCCAGCACAGGGAACTCCTACGAGCAGTACTTC